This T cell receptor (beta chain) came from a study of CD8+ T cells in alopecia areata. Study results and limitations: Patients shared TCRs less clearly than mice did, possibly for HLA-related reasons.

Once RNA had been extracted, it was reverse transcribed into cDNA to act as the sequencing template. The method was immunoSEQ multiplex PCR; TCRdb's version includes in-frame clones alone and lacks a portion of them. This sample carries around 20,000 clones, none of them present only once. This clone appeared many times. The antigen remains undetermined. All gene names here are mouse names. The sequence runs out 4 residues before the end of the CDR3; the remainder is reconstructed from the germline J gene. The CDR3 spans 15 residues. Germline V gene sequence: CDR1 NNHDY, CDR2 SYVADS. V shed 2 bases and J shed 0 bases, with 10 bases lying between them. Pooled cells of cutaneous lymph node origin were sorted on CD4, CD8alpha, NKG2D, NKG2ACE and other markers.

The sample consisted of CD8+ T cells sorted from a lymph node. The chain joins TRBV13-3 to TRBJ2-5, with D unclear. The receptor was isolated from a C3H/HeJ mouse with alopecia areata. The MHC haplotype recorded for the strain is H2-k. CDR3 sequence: CASSERQNNQDTQYF. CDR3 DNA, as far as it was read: TGTGCCAGCAGTGAGCGACAAAATAACCAAGAC.